This TCR beta chain was observed in a study of T-cell memory formation after mild COVID-19. Overall study results and limits: Some SARS-CoV-2-responding clones were already detected in memory before infection. SARS-CoV-2 specificity of second-wave clones peaking day 37 was unconfirmed. Most CD4+ clones that shrank were in CM and EM, while CD8+ ones turned up in EMRA.

This clonotype was detected only a few times. Its matching antigen is unknown. Sample barcodes and UMIs were carried by the TCR alpha and TCR beta cDNA libraries that 5'RACE generated with constant-segment primers. Each CDR3 protein is one row after TCRdb ran MiXCR on the 5' RACE reads. The table records some 40,000 distinct CDR3 sequences, 6% to 9.5% of them present only once. The receptor comes from a man between 18 and 29 years old who had mild COVID-19 (a few samples of this study predate the infection). Cell type and time point are not known. Sequenced input: PBMCs or a T cell subset sorted from them (not recorded which).

The CDR3 is CASSLRSGRWADTQYF. The DNA for the CDR3 is TGTGCCAGCAGCTTAAGATCGGGTCGTTGGGCAGATACGCAGTATTTT. The V call is TRBV7-3, the J call TRBJ2-3; D is ambiguous. This CDR3 contains 16 residues. V lost 1 base to trimming and J lost 4 bases, with 15 bases between them. Germline V CDR1 and CDR2: SGHTA, FQGTGA.